This TCR beta chain was profiled in a study of shared clonotypes between healthy human individuals. Broader study findings: Across subsets, estimated richness was generally greater for naive than for memory populations. Few donors restricted represented genetic and exposure-history diversity.

Comments on this clone: Antigen unknown.

Subsets obtained from CD4+ cells comprised CD45RA+ naive and CD45RA-negative memory cells. The data were produced by immunoSEQ multiplex PCR, yet TCRdb's version contains in-frame clones alone and is incomplete. The profile shows almost 750,000 clones, 72% of them singletons. The CDR3 spans 14 residues. V was pared by 4 bases and J by 6 bases, with 9 bases of the junction left unmatched. CDR1 and CDR2 (germline): MNHEY, SMNVEV (reference sequence). Sequenced: memory CD4+ T cells sorted from blood. Specified subset: CD45RA-negative fraction. V gene TRBV27 combines with J gene TRBJ2-7, with TRBD1 identical over 7 bases. The receptor comes from a woman in her 30s in good health. The CDR3 nucleotides read TGTGCCAGCAGTTCGCTGGACAGGCCTGGCGAGCAGTACTTC. This gives the protein CASSSLDRPGEQYF.